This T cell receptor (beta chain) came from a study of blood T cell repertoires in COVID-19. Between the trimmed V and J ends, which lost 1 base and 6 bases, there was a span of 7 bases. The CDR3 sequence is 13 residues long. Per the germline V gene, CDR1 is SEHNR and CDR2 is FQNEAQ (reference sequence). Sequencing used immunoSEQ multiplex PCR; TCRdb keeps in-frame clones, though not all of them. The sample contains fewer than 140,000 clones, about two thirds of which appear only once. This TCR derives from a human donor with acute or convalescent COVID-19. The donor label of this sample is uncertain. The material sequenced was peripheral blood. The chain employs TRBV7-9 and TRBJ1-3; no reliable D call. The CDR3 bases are TGTGCCAGCAGCTTAGGACAATTAAACACCATATATTTT. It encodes CASSLGQLNTIYF. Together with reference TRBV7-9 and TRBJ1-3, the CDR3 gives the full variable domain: DTGVSQNPRHKITKRGQNVTFRCDPISEHNRLYWYRQTLGQGPEFLTYFQNEAQLEKSRLLSDRFSAERPKGSFSTLEIQRTEQGDSAMYLCASSLGQLNTIYFGEGSWLTVV.